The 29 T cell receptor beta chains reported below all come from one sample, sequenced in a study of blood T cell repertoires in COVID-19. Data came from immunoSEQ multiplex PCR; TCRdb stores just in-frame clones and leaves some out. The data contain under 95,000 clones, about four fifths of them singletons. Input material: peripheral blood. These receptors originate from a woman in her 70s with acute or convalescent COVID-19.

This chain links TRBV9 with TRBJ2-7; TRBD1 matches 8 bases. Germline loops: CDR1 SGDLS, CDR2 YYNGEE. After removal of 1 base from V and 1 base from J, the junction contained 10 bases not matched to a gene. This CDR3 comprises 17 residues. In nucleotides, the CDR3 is TGTGCCAGCAGCGTACACCGTAGACAGGGGATGTCCTACGAGCAGTACTTC. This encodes CASSVHRRQGMSYEQYF.

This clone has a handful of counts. In DNA form, the CDR3 reads TGTGCCATCGCGGACAGTCAAACTAGCAATCAGCCCCAGCATTTT. This sequence encodes CAIADSQTSNQPQHF. The chain is built from TRBV10-3 and TRBJ1-5, with D perhaps matching TRBD1 (6 bases). V was trimmed by 8 bases and J by 0 bases, leaving 14 bases between them. This CDR3 comprises 15 residues. Germline CDR1 reads ENHRY; CDR2 reads SYGVKD.

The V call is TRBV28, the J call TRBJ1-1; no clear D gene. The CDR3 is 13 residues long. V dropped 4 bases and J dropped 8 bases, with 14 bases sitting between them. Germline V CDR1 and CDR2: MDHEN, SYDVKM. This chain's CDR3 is CASSSLLKLEAFF. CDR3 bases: TGTGCCAGCAGTTCCCTCTTAAAGCTCGAAGCTTTCTTT.

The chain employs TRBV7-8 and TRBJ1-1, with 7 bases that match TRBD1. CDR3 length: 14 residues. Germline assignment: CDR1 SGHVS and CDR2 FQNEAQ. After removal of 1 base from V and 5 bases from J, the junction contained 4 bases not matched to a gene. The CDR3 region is CASSLGRGRTEAFF. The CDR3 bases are TGTGCCAGCAGCTTAGGCAGGGGGAGGACTGAAGCTTTCTTT.

The CDR3 protein is CASSLEGVRRVTSHGYTF. The CDR3 DNA is TGTGCCAGCAGCTTAGAGGGGGTTAGGCGCGTAACCAGCCATGGCTACACCTTC. The V gene is TRBV7-2, the J gene TRBJ1-2, with a possible D match to TRBD1 (6 bases). This CDR3 spans 18 amino acids. The V and J ends lost 1 base and 6 bases respectively, with 24 bases between them. CDR1 is SGHTA and CDR2 is FQGNSA in the germline V gene.

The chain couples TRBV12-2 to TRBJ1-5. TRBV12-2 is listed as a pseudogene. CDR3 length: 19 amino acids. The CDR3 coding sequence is TGTGCAAGTCGCGCGTGGGGGGGAACCCTTGTTAATAGCAATCAGCCCCAGCATTTT. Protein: CASRAWGGTLVNSNQPQHF.

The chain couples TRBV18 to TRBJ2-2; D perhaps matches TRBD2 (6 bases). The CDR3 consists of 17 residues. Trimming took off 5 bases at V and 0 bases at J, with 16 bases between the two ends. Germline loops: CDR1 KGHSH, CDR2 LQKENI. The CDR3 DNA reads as TGTGCCAGCTCAGCTACTTCGGGACTCGCGAACACCGGGGAGCTGTTTTTT. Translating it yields CASSATSGLANTGELFF.

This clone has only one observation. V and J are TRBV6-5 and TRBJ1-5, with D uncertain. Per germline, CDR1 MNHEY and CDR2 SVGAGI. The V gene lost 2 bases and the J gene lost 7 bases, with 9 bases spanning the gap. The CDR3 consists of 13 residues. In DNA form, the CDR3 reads TGTGCCAGCAGTTACGACGGGAAACAGCCCCAGCATTTT. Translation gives CASSYDGKQPQHF.

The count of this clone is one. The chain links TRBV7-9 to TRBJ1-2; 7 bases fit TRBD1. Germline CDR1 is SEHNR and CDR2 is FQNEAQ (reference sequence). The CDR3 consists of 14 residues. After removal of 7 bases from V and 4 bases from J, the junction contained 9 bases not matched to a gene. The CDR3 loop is CASTPRQGVYGYTF. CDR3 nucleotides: TGTGCCAGCACCCCCAGGCAGGGGGTCTATGGCTACACCTTC.

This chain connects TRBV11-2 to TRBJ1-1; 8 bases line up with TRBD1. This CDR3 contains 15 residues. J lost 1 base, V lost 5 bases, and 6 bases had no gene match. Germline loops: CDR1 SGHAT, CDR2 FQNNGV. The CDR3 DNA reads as TGTGCCAGCAGCGCCGGGCAGGGGGCGAACACTGAAGCTTTCTTT. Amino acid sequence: CASSAGQGANTEAFF.

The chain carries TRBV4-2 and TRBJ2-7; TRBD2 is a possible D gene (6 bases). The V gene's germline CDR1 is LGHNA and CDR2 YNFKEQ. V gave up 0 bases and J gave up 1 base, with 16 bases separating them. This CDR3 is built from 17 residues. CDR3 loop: CASSQDPAGFGSYEQYF. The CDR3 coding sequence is TGTGCCAGCAGCCAAGACCCCGCGGGGTTCGGGTCCTACGAGCAGTACTTC.

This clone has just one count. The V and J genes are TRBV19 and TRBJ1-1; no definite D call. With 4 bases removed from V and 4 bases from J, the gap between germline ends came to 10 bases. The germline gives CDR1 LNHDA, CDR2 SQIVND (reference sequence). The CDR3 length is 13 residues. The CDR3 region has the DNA TGTGCCAGTAGTACCCTCGAGGGCACTGAAGCTTTCTTT. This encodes CASSTLEGTEAFF.

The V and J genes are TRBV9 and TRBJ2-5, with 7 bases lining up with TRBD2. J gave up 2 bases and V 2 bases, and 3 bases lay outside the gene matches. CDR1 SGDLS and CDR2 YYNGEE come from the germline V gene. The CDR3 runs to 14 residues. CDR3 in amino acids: CASSVTSEQETQYF. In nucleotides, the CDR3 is TGTGCCAGCAGCGTCACTAGCGAGCAAGAGACCCAGTACTTC.

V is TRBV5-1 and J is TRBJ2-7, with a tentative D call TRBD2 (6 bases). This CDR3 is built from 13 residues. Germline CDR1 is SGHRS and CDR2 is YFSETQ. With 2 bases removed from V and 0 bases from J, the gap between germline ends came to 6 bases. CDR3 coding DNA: TGCGCCAGCAGCTTCGGGAGCTCCTACGAGCAGTACTTC. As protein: CASSFGSSYEQYF.

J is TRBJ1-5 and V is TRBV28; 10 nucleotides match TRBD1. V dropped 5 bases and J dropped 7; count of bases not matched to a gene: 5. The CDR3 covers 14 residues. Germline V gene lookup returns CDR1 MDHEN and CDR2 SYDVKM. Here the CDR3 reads CASSLTGGVQPQHF. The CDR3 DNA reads TGTGCCAGCAGTCTGACAGGGGGCGTGCAGCCCCAGCATTTT.

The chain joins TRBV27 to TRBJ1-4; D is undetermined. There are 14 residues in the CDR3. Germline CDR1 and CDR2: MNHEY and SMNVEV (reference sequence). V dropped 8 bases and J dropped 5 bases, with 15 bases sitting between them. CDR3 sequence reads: CASRPAGLNEKLFF. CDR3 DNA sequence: TGTGCCAGCCGACCCGCGGGGTTGAATGAAAAACTGTTTTTT.

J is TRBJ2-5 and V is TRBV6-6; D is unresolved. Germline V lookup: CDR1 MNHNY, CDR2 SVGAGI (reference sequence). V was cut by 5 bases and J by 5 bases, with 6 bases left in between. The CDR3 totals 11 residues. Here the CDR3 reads CASSQAETQYF. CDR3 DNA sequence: TGTGCCAGCAGTCAAGCCGAGACCCAGTACTTC.

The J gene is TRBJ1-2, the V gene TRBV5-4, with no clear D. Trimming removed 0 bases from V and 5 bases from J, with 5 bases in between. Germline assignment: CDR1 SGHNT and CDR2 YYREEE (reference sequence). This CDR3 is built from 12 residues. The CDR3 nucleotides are TGTGCCAGCAGCTTGGTCGGGTATGGCTACACCTTC. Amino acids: CASSLVGYGYTF.

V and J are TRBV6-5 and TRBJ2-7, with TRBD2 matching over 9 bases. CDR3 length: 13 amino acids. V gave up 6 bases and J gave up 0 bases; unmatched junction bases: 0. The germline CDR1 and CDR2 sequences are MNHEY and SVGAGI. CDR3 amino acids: CASRTSGSYEQYF. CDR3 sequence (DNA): TGTGCCAGCAGGACTAGCGGCTCCTACGAGCAGTACTTC.

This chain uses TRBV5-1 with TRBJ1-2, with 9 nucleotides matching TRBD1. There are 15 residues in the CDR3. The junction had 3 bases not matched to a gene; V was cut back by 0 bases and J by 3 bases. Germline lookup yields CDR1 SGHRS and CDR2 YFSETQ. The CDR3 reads CASSLDGQGYYGYTF. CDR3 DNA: TGCGCCAGCAGCTTGGACGGACAGGGGTACTATGGCTACACCTTC.

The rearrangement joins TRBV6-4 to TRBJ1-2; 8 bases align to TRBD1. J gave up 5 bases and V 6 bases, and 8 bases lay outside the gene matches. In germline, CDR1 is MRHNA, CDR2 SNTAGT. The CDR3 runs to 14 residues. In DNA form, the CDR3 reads TGTGCCAGCAGAGACCCCCGGACAGGGTATGGCTACACCTTC. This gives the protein CASRDPRTGYGYTF.

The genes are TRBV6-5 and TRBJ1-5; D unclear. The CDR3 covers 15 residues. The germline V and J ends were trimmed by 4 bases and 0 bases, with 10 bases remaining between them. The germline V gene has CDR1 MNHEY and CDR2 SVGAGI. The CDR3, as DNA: TGTGCCAGCAGTTCCGGACTGATTAGCAATCAGCCCCAGCATTTT. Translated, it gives CASSSGLISNQPQHF.

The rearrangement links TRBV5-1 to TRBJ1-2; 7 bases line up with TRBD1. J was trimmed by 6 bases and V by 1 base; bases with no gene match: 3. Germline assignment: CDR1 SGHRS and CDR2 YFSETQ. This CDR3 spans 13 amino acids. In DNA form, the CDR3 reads TGCGCCAGCAGCTTGTTTACAGGGGATGGCTACACCTTC. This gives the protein CASSLFTGDGYTF.

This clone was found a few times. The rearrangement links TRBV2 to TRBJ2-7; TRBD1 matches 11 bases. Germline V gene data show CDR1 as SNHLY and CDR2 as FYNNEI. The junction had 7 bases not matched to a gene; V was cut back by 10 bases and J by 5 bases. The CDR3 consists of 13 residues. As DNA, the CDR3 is TGTGCCACCGGACGGGACAGGGGGGACGAGCAGTACTTC. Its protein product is CATGRDRGDEQYF.

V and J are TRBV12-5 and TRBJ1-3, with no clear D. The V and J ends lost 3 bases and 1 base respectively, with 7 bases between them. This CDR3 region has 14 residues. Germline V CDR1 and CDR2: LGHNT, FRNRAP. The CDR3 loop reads CASGFTGSGNTIYF. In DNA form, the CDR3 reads TGTGCTAGTGGTTTTACGGGTTCTGGAAACACCATATATTTT.

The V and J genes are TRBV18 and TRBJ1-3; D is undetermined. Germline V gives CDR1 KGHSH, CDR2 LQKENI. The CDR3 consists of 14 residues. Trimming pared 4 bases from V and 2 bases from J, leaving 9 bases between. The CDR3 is CASSLTGTGNTIYF. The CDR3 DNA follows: TGTGCCAGCTCACTGACGGGGACTGGAAACACCATATATTTT.

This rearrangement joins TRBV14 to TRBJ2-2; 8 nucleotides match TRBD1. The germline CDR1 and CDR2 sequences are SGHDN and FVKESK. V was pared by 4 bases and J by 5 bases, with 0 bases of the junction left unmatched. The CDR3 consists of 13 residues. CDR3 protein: CASSRTGTGELFF. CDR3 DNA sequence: TGTGCCAGCAGCCGGACAGGGACCGGGGAGCTGTTTTTT.

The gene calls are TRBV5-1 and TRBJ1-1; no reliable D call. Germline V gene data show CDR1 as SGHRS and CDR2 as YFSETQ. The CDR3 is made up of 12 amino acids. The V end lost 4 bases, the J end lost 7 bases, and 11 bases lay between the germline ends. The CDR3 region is CASSPGVVEAFF. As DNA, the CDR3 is TGCGCCAGCAGCCCTGGAGTCGTTGAAGCTTTCTTT.

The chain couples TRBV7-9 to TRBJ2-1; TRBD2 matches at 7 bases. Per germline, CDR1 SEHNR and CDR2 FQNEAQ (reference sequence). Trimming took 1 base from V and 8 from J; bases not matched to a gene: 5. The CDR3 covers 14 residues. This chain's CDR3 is CASSLGGLLDEQFF. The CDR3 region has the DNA TGTGCCAGCAGCTTAGGGGGACTACTCGATGAGCAGTTCTTC. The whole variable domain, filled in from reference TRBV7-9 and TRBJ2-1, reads DTGVSQNPRHKITKRGQNVTFRCDPISEHNRLYWYRQTLGQGPEFLTYFQNEAQLEKSRLLSDRFSAERPKGSFSTLEIQRTEQGDSAMYLCASSLGGLLDEQFFGPGTRLTVL.